These 11 T cell receptor beta chains came from one sample sequenced in a study of radiotherapy plus CTLA-4 blockade in lung cancer. TCRdb keeps only in-frame clones here, not all; method: immunoSEQ multiplex PCR. Among some 45,000 clones listed, around 77% were seen once. The material was peripheral blood, obtained from a patient treated with radiotherapy plus ipilimumab. These TCRs come from a human donor with non-small cell lung cancer who had stable disease on radiotherapy plus ipilimumab.

This chain connects TRBV6-5 to TRBJ1-1; D is perhaps TRBD1 (5 bases). V lost 4 bases, J lost 10 bases, and 10 bases lay in between. CDR1 MNHEY and CDR2 SVGAGI come from the germline V gene. The CDR3 runs 11 residues. The CDR3 DNA reads TGTGCCAGCAGTTTCAGGGAGGGAGCTTTCTTT. This sequence encodes CASSFREGAFF.

The V gene is TRBV27, the J gene TRBJ2-1, with D tentatively TRBD2 (5 bases). Germline values: CDR1 MNHEY, CDR2 SMNVEV (reference sequence). The length of the CDR3 is 15 residues. The V and J ends lost 2 bases and 0 bases respectively, with 8 bases between them. In nucleotides, the CDR3 is TGTGCCAGCAGTTTAGAGGGAAGCTCCTACAATGAGCAGTTCTTC. Protein sequence: CASSLEGSSYNEQFF.

The chain recombines TRBV7-3 with TRBJ1-3; D unclear. Per the germline V gene, CDR1 is SGHTA and CDR2 is FQGTGA. V gave up 2 bases and J gave up 4 bases, with 9 bases separating them. CDR3 length equals 14 residues. The CDR3 nucleotides read TGTGCCAGCAGCTTAGGTGGTTACGGAAACACCATATATTTT. Translation: CASSLGGYGNTIYF. Variable domain in full (rest from reference TRBV7-3 and TRBJ1-3): GAGVSQTPSNKVTEKGKYVELRCDPISGHTALYWYRQSLGQGPEFLIYFQGTGAADDSGLPNDRFFAVRPEGSVSTLKIQRTERGDSAVYLCASSLGGYGNTIYFGEGSWLTVV.

There are a few counts of this clone. The V gene is TRBV10-1, the J gene TRBJ2-2; D is perhaps TRBD1 (6 bases). The CDR3 has 16 residues. Between the trimmed V and J ends, which lost 2 bases and 6 bases, there was a span of 16 bases. CDR1 WNHNN and CDR2 SYGVQD come from the germline V gene (reference sequence). The CDR3 nucleotides are TGCGCCAGCAGTGAGAGGGGGTCCTCCGGCCCCGGGGAGCTGTTTTTT. This encodes CASSERGSSGPGELFF.

This clone was detected only a few times. This rearrangement joins TRBV4-3 to TRBJ2-2; 11 bases align to TRBD2. From germline, CDR1 is LGHNA and CDR2 YSLEER. V dropped 0 bases and J dropped 1; count of bases not matched to a gene: 4. This CDR3 is built from 18 residues. CDR3 amino acids: CASSQDTSGGLNTGELFF. Written as DNA, the CDR3 is TGCGCCAGCAGCCAAGATACTAGCGGGGGCCTGAACACCGGGGAGCTGTTTTTT.

The rearrangement links TRBV11-2 to TRBJ2-3, with 13 bases fitting TRBD2. CDR1 is SGHAT and CDR2 is FQNNGV in the germline V gene. The ends lost 5 bases at V and 2 bases at J; junction bases unmatched: 7. The CDR3 covers 17 residues. The CDR3 reads CASSGLAGALLTDTQYF. The DNA of the CDR3 is TGTGCCAGCAGCGGACTAGCGGGGGCCCTCCTCACAGATACGCAGTATTTT.

Details on this clone: The same CDR3 arises from other DNA sequences in this sample as well. The chain uses TRBV18 and TRBJ1-1; D is ambiguous. Deletions cut 3 bases from V and 0 bases from J, with 5 bases between. Looked up from germline, CDR1 is KGHSH and CDR2 is LQKENI. The CDR3 extends over 13 amino acids. This CDR3 is CASSPGLNTEAFF. CDR3 bases: TGTGCCAGCTCACCCGGATTGAACACTGAAGCTTTCTTT.

The gene calls are TRBV29-1 and TRBJ1-2; possibly TRBD1 for D (6 bases). Germline CDR1 reads SQVTM; CDR2 reads ANQGSEA. Trimming took off 2 bases at V and 4 bases at J, with 11 bases between the two ends. The CDR3 totals 13 residues. The CDR3 DNA follows: TGCAGCGTTGAATTGGGGGGCGCCTATGGCTACACCTTC. It encodes CSVELGGAYGYTF.

This clone was counted once. The V call is TRBV28, the J call TRBJ1-2; no reliable D call. CDR3 length: 12 amino acids. CDR1 and CDR2 (germline): MDHEN, SYDVKM. The V gene lost 3 bases and the J gene lost 2 bases, with 4 bases spanning the gap. The CDR3 DNA follows: TGTGCCAGCAGTTTCCAGAACTATGGCTACACCTTC. Its translation is CASSFQNYGYTF.

The CDR3 region is CASGQGINQPQHF. The CDR3 nucleotides read TGTGCCAGTGGTCAGGGCATCAATCAGCCCCAGCATTTT. This sequence joins TRBV19 and TRBJ1-5; possibly TRBD1 for D (5 bases). The V and J ends lost 8 bases and 3 bases respectively, with 11 bases between them. The V gene's germline CDR1 is LNHDA and CDR2 SQIVND (reference sequence). The CDR3 contains 13 residues.

The chain is built from TRBV7-9 and TRBJ1-5; TRBD1 is a possible D gene (6 bases). The CDR3 spans 14 residues. Germline-derived CDR1 and CDR2 are SEHNR and FQNEAQ (reference sequence). V was clipped by 5 bases and J by 5 bases, with 13 bases between them. The CDR3 is CASSPKGGYQPQHF. DNA of the CDR3: TGTGCCAGCAGCCCTAAGGGGGGCTATCAGCCCCAGCATTTT.